Listed below are T cell receptor beta chains from one sample, sequenced in a study of CD4 T cells in relation to SARS-CoV-2 and coronaviruses. Sequencing used immunoSEQ multiplex PCR; TCRdb keeps in-frame clones, though not all of them. The sample records under 25,000 clones, approximately 80% being singletons. Antigen specificity for these receptors is unknown. Material: CD4+ T cells from PBMCs, cultured in vitro. These receptors were collected from a human donor in good health. The CDR3 runs from the conserved cysteine through the conserved F or W. D genes are given only for firm matches. Size is omitted from some rows. Given values are once, few, many or a class for expanded clones.

TRBV18	TRBJ1-2	NA	NA	TGTGCCAGCTCACCTGGCCAGGGCTATGGCTACACCTTC	CASSPGQGYGYTF
TRBV19	TRBJ2-1	NA	NA	TGTGCCAGTAGTTCCGACCCGGGGAGGAAGCAGTTCTTC	CASSSDPGRKQFF
TRBV30	TRBJ2-5	NA	NA	TGTGCCTGGAACCGGGAATATCCAGAGACCCAGTACTTC	CAWNREYPETQYF
TRBV6-1	TRBJ1-1	NA	NA	TGTGCCAGCAGTGAAATAGGGGGACGGGGGAACACTGAAGCTTTCTTT	CASSEIGGRGNTEAFF
TRBV11-2	TRBJ1-3	NA	NA	TGTGCCAGCAGCTTACCCCAAGGAGGACGGTCAGTGGCGGGCACCATATATTTT	CASSLPQGGRSVAGTIYF
TRBV7-3	TRBJ2-7	NA	TRBD2	TGTGCCAGCAGCCGTAGCGGGATATCGTCCGAGCAGTACTTC	CASSRSGISSEQYF
TRBV5-1	TRBJ2-5	NA	TRBD2	TGCGCCAGCAGCTTAACGCCGTCTAGCGGGAGAGGAGGGTCTACAGAGACCCAGTACTTC	CASSLTPSSGRGGSTETQYF
TRBV6-4	TRBJ1-1	NA	TRBD1	TGTGCCAGCAGCCGTCGAACAGGGGACACTGAAGCTTTCTTT	CASSRRTGDTEAFF
TRBV6-5	TRBJ1-2	once	TRBD1	TGTGCCAGCAGCTCCGAGACAGGGTTAGTAGGCTACACCTTC	CASSSETGLVGYTF
TRBV18	TRBJ2-7	NA	TRBD1	TGTGCCAGCTCACCCGAGGGGACAGGGGGCTACGAGCAGTACTTC	CASSPEGTGGYEQYF
TRBV3-1/TRBV3-2	TRBJ2-1	NA	NA	TGTGCCAGCAGCCAACCTGGGTCCTACAATGAGCAGTTCTTC	CASSQPGSYNEQFF
TRBV19	TRBJ1-2	large	NA	TGTGCCAGTAGTACAGCGTACCTACCGTATGGCTACACCTTC	CASSTAYLPYGYTF
TRBV30	TRBJ1-5	NA	NA	TGTGCCTGGAGTGTACTTTATCAGCCCCAGCATTTT	CAWSVLYQPQHF
TRBV5-3	TRBJ1-1	NA	NA	TGTGCCAGAAGCTTGTCAGTAGTAGGCACTGAAGCTTTCTTT	CARSLSVVGTEAFF
TRBV5-4	TRBJ2-7	NA	TRBD1	TGTGCCAGCAGCCTGACAGGGGGCAACGAGCAGTACTTC	CASSLTGGNEQYF
TRBV3-1/TRBV3-2	TRBJ1-1	NA	NA	TGTGCCAGCAGCCAAGGGAGGTACACTGAAGCTTTCTTT	CASSQGRYTEAFF